These 3 T cell receptor beta chains came from one sample sequenced in a study of a mutant IDH1 vaccine in newly diagnosed glioma. The antigens of these receptors remain unknown. The time point: week 35, safety follow-up. In the vaccine, a single dose held 300 ug of the mutant IDH1 20-mer peptide, along with topical imiquimod. Sequenced by immunoSEQ multiplex PCR; TCRdb stores in-frame clones only, minus some. The sample yields about 69,000 clones, roughly 86% seen once. This sample comprised PBMCs, obtained from a glioma patient whose treatment included an IDH1 peptide vaccine. Receptors originate from a young man with glioma.

CDR3 DNA: TGTGCCAGCACCGCGGGGCCGGCTAGCGTGGGGTACGAGCAGTACTTC. It translates to CASTAGPASVGYEQYF. This rearrangement joins TRBV5-4 to TRBJ2-7, with D tentatively TRBD2 (6 bases). The ends were cut back, 6 bases at V and 4 bases at J, with 23 bases in the middle. The CDR3 runs to 16 residues. CDR1 and CDR2 from the germline V gene are SGHNT and YYREEE (reference sequence).

The chain uses TRBV7-9 and TRBJ2-3, with 8 nucleotides matching TRBD2. V lost 4 bases to trimming and J lost 5 bases; unmatched junction nucleotides: 17. Per the germline V gene, CDR1 is SEHNR and CDR2 is FQNEAQ (reference sequence). This CDR3 contains 18 residues. The CDR3 sequence is CASSSHRLATPEEDTQYF. The CDR3 region has the DNA TGTGCCAGCAGCTCCCACCGACTAGCGACCCCTGAGGAAGATACGCAGTATTTT.

V usage is TRBV27 and J usage is TRBJ2-7; 10 nucleotides line up with TRBD2. The trim removed 6 bases at V and 3 bases at J, leaving 5 bases unmatched. The CDR3 is 14 residues long. Germline V gene data show CDR1 as MNHEY and CDR2 as SMNVEV (reference sequence). CDR3 amino acids: CASRKREGLYEQYF. In nucleotides, the CDR3 is TGTGCCAGCAGAAAGCGGGAGGGCCTCTACGAGCAGTACTTC.